This T cell receptor beta chain was found in a study of shared clonotypes between healthy human individuals (TCRdb year 2020). For the study in its entirety: A few men and two women, aged 18 to 49 years, made up the cohort. Per donor, three plates each were used for CD4 naive and CD4 memory, two for CD8 naive, and one for CD8 memory. To estimate repertoire size and how much clonotypes are shared between individuals, the study performed deep sequencing of blood TCR repertoires from five healthy adults. Each donor's leukapheresis produced roughly between about 0.8 and 8.9 billion PBMCs. To increase sequencing depth and limit assay-specific biases, different laboratories used diverse techniques to prepare libraries and sequence TCR repertoires.

The research as a whole found: Rarefaction of sorted-subset datasets indicated incomplete sequencing despite the large sequencing depth. Roughly 5% of naive CD4, 3.5% of naive CD8, roughly 2.4% of memory CD4, and around 0.42% of memory CD8 clonotypes were shared across several donors. Pairwise subsampling led to the expectation that sequencing depth would affect the degree of clonotype sharing among donors. Sampling was restricted to blood, and TCR repertoires in tissue are likely to differ from TCR repertoires in blood. Compared with non-shared clonotypes, the clonotypes found in all four sorted-subset donors had higher generation probabilities. Naive subsets generally had larger estimated clonotype richness than memory subsets. The small number of donors limited the genetic and exposure-history diversity represented.

Details on this clone: Its antigen is currently not known. No base quality values were provided; no much bigger clone lies one nucleotide off.

Using the deep immunoSEQ assay, multiplex PCR amplified TCR CDR3 regions from genomic DNA. For each cell subset, the extracted genomic DNA was distributed evenly across all wells of several immunoSEQ 96-well plates, and each plate served as one replicate. Each replicate PCR for sorted subsets received about 200 ng genomic DNA, equal to roughly 33,000 T cell genomes. Purified libraries were measured with a Qubit 3.0 fluorometer, size-checked on a Bioanalyzer 2100, and measured again with the KAPA Library Quantification kit. Every immunoSEQ 96-well plate was sequenced on a dedicated single-read 150-cycle Illumina NextSeq 550 flow cell. In the source study's methods: Because the immunoSEQ output held only junctional sequences and lacked quality scores, the filtering could not match the filtering applied to full-length reads. To assign V/J genes and CDR3, sequences were annotated against IMGT germline references using PyIR, a Python wrapper for IgBLAST v1.9. Any read was removed if the V/J assignment was weak (E-value above 1e-6), the CDR3 was missing, or the read contained stop codons, out-of-frame junctions, or ambiguous translated residues. V3J clonotypes were defined as sequences sharing an identical inferred V gene, J gene, and CDR3 amino acid sequence. Percentage overlap between repertoires was calculated by dividing the number of shared unique clonotypes by the size of the smaller repertoire. Richness of each repertoire was evaluated using RTK rarefaction, the Chao1 estimator, and Recon v2.1 estimates of unobserved clonotypes. For all TCRbeta clonotypes obtained by the gDNA method from four donors, generation probabilities were computed with OLGA. Imported from immuneACCESS, the table was reduced by TCRdb to in-frame sequences with V and J called. These copies leave out some clones; in studies compared against another copy, an unresolved V gene accounts for under half, and the cause of the remainder is not known. V, J and clone size reflect that table, while D and trimming were determined from the DNA. The sample includes about 2.2 million clones, with 80% to 95% observed a single time. Less than 2% of the sample lies in the top ten.

CD8 naive samples consisted of CD45RO-negative cells that were positively selected for CCR7, yielding a CD45RA+CCR7+ population without TemRA cells. The donors were healthy, HIV-negative adults who had no recently reported acute infections or vaccinations. Only Caucasian adults living in Nashville, Tennessee, USA were represented among the donors. After blood collection by leukapheresis, PBMCs were isolated using Ficoll-Histopaque density gradient centrifugation and then cryopreserved in the vapor phase of liquid nitrogen. Analytical flow cytometry was used to check the purity and quantity of every magnetically sorted T cell population. Each sorted fraction had its genomic DNA isolated and then quantified by UV absorbance on a Nanodrop 2000c. The sequence derives from a man between 18 and 35 years old in good health. Some clones in this sample may be carry-over from other donors' samples. Sequencing input: naive CD8+ T cells from PBMCs. Reading the label with the study, this specimen's cell subset or site is: CD45RA+CCR7+.

The DNA sequence is given as TGTGCCAGCAGGGACTTTAGAGCGGATACGCAGTATTTT. Translated, this is CASRDFRADTQYF. The sequence links TRBV28 to TRBJ2-3; 5 matching bases give a weak D call of TRBD2. From the germline V gene, CDR1 is MDHEN and CDR2 is SYDVKM. Inclusive of the bounding cysteine and phenylalanine, the CDR3 is 13 residues long. This entry keeps only the CDR3 DNA: 39 bases, framed from base 1. The germline ends are 13 bases apart after V is trimmed by 6 bases and J by 6 bases. With the portions outside the CDR3 filled from the reference TRBV28 and TRBJ2-3 genes, the complete variable region becomes DVKVTQSSRYLVKRTGEKVFLECVQDMDHENMFWYRQDPGLGLRLIYFSYDVKMKEKGDIPEGYSVSREKKERFSLILESASTNQTSMYLCASRDFRADTQYFGPGTRLTVL.